This entry lists 20 T cell receptor beta chains sequenced from one sample in a study of control samples from healthy donors and cancer patients (dated by TCRdb to 2020 to 2021). Libraries were prepared through the immunoSEQ multiplex PCR assay. Entries here come from immuneACCESS through TCRdb and include only in-frame sequences with V and J called. Some clones fail to appear in such tables; in the studies checked, an unresolved V gene covers under half of the shortfall, and the cause of the remainder is unknown. This sample is represented by tens of thousands of clones; 85% to 90% of them were singletons. The top ten constitute about 10% of the sample. Sequencing was performed on PBMCs. These receptor sequences come from a woman aged 45 to 65 with colorectal cancer.

The chain carries TRBV15 and TRBJ2-6, with D possibly called TRBD1 or TRBD2 (5 bases each). Looked up from germline, CDR1 is LNHNV and CDR2 is YYDKDF (reference sequence). Trimming stripped 6 bases from V and 3 bases from J, with 9 bases between. The CDR3 consists of 14 residues. In nucleotides, the CDR3 is TGTGCCACCAGATGGGGGTTTGGGGCCAACGTCCTGACTTTC. It encodes CATRWGFGANVLTF. The full variable domain, with the rest looked up from reference TRBV15 and TRBJ2-6, is DAMVIQNPRYQVTQFGKPVTLSCSQTLNHNVMYWYQQKSSQAPKLLFHYYDKDFNNEADTPDNFQSRRPNTSFCFLDIRSPGLGDTAMYLCATRWGFGANVLTFGAGSRLTVL.

The CDR3: CASKQACVEQFF. CDR3 DNA sequence: TGTGCCAGCAAGCAGGCTTGTGTTGAGCAGTTCTTC. The chain uses TRBV6-4 and TRBJ2-1; D unresolved. The CDR3 runs 12 residues. CDR1 is MRHNA and CDR2 is SNTAGT in the germline V gene. Between the trimmed V and J ends, which lost 7 bases and 9 bases, there was a span of 13 bases.

V gene TRBV19 combines with J gene TRBJ1-3; D is uncertain. This CDR3 is 13 amino acids long. The germline CDR1 and CDR2 sequences are LNHDA and SQIVND (reference sequence). Trimming took off 5 bases at V and 4 bases at J, with 9 bases between the two ends. In DNA, the CDR3 is TGTGCCAGTAGTGGCCTGGGAGGAAACACCATATATTTT. It codes for CASSGLGGNTIYF.

This chain joins TRBV30 and TRBJ1-6; a possible D gene is TRBD1 (5 bases). Trimming took off 3 bases at V and 9 bases at J, with 9 bases between the two ends. Germline V lookup: CDR1 GTSNPN, CDR2 SVGIG (reference sequence). CDR3 length: 12 residues. DNA of the CDR3: TGTGCCTGGAGAGGGGACGGTTCACCCCTCCACTTT. It translates to CAWRGDGSPLHF.

The CDR3 reads CASSSGTGGTGELFF. The DNA of the CDR3 is TGTGCCAGCAGTAGCGGGACAGGGGGCACCGGGGAGCTGTTTTTT. V usage is TRBV7-7 and J usage is TRBJ2-2; 11 bases map to TRBD1. The CDR3 is made up of 15 amino acids. Germline V gene sequence: CDR1 SSHAT, CDR2 FNYEAQ (reference sequence). Trimming took 6 bases from V and 4 from J; bases not matched to a gene: 4.

The rearrangement links TRBV27 to TRBJ2-1, with unresolved D. V was trimmed by 2 bases and J by 5 bases, leaving 1 base between them. From germline, CDR1 is MNHEY and CDR2 SMNVEV (reference sequence). CDR3 length equals 11 residues. Here the CDR3 reads CASSLNNEQFF. CDR3 nucleotide sequence: TGTGCCAGCAGTTTAAACAATGAGCAGTTCTTC.

This chain connects TRBV29-1 to TRBJ1-1, with 10 bases aligning to TRBD1. V lost 3 bases to trimming and J lost 6 bases; unmatched junction nucleotides: 1. CDR3 length equals 12 residues. Per the germline V gene, CDR1 is SQVTM and CDR2 is ANQGSEA. CDR3 sequence: CSVDGTGAEAFF. CDR3 nucleotide sequence: TGCAGCGTTGATGGGACAGGGGCTGAAGCTTTCTTT.

V gene TRBV19 combines with J gene TRBJ2-6; no clear D. V lost 8 bases to trimming and J lost 0 bases, with 5 bases between them. In germline, CDR1 is LNHDA, CDR2 SQIVND (reference sequence). CDR3 length: 13 amino acids. In DNA form, the CDR3 reads TGTGCCAGTTTGATCTCTGGGGCCAACGTCCTGACTTTC. Its protein is CASLISGANVLTF.

This chain connects TRBV7-6 to TRBJ2-5, with unresolved D. Trimming left V 5 bases short and J 4 bases short, with 5 bases between. There are 11 residues in the CDR3. The V gene's germline CDR1 is SGHVS and CDR2 FNYEAQ. CDR3: CASSRRETQYF. CDR3 in DNA: TGTGCCAGCAGCCGAAGAGAGACCCAGTACTTC.

The chain has TRBV2 and TRBJ1-1, with D unresolved. CDR1 is SNHLY and CDR2 is FYNNEI in the germline V gene. The CDR3 contains 11 residues. Trimming cost V 2 bases and J 3 bases, with 1 base left between them. As DNA, the CDR3 is TGTGCCAGCAGTGAATACACTGAAGCTTTCTTT. Protein sequence: CASSEYTEAFF.

The chain uses TRBV27 and TRBJ1-6; a weak D match, TRBD1 (6 bases). The germline V and J ends were trimmed by 3 bases and 7 bases, with 10 bases remaining between them. Germline assignment: CDR1 MNHEY and CDR2 SMNVEV (reference sequence). This CDR3 region has 14 residues. This CDR3 reads CASSFKGGNSPLHF. CDR3 coding DNA: TGTGCCAGCAGTTTTAAAGGGGGGAATTCACCCCTCCACTTT.

The CDR3 spells CASSSTGGYGYTF. The CDR3 DNA follows: TGTGCCAGCAGCTCGACAGGGGGCTATGGCTACACCTTC. This chain links TRBV5-4 with TRBJ1-2; the match to TRBD1 covers 9 bases. Trimming removed 3 bases from V and 4 bases from J; junction bases left unmatched: 1. The V gene's germline CDR1 is SGHNT and CDR2 YYREEE (reference sequence). This CDR3 is built from 13 residues.

The chain uses TRBV30 and TRBJ1-2, with a weak D call TRBD1 (6 bases). V gave up 5 bases and J gave up 14 bases, with 15 bases separating them. This CDR3 spans 10 amino acids. Germline assignment: CDR1 GTSNPN and CDR2 SVGIG (reference sequence). CDR3 sequence: CAWGRQESTF. The CDR3, as DNA: TGTGCCTGGGGGCGACAGGAGAGTACCTTC.

The gene calls are TRBV5-1 and TRBJ2-2; TRBD2 might be the D (6 bases). Germline assignment: CDR1 SGHRS and CDR2 YFSETQ. Trimming stripped 2 bases from V and 2 bases from J, with 10 bases between. This CDR3 contains 15 residues. The CDR3 region is CASSFGRGNTGELFF. The CDR3 DNA is TGCGCCAGCAGCTTCGGGCGGGGAAACACCGGGGAGCTGTTTTTT.

The gene calls are TRBV10-2 and TRBJ2-6; D ambiguous. V shed 2 bases and J shed 1 base, with 6 bases lying between them. The CDR3 is 15 amino acids. Germline V gene sequence: CDR1 WSHSY, CDR2 SAAADI. CDR3 sequence reads: CASSEARSGANVLTF. Written as DNA, the CDR3 is TGCGCCAGCAGTGAGGCGAGGTCTGGGGCCAACGTCCTGACTTTC.

The chain joins TRBV5-1 to TRBJ2-3, with D maybe TRBD1 (6 bases). From germline, CDR1 is SGHRS and CDR2 YFSETQ. CDR3 size: 17 residues. V lost 0 bases and J 5 bases, leaving 19 bases between the germline ends. This CDR3 is CASSLASTGFGKDTQYF. The CDR3 nucleotides are TGCGCCAGCAGCTTGGCCAGCACAGGGTTCGGGAAAGATACGCAGTATTTT.

The rearrangement uses TRBV7-7 and TRBJ2-1; D gene uncertain. Looked up from germline, CDR1 is SSHAT and CDR2 is FNYEAQ (reference sequence). Trimming cost V 1 base and J 5 bases, with 12 bases left between them. This CDR3 region has 15 residues. In DNA, the CDR3 is TGTGCCAGCAGCTTAGACCCCGGGCCGAACAATGAGCAGTTCTTC. Protein product: CASSLDPGPNNEQFF.

The chain's CDR3 is CASGGDRYSNQPQHF. CDR3 nucleotides: TGTGCTAGTGGTGGGGACAGATATAGCAATCAGCCCCAGCATTTT. The chain has TRBV12-5 and TRBJ1-5; TRBD1 agrees at 7 bases. The CDR3 spans 15 residues. Germline V gene data show CDR1 as LGHNT and CDR2 as FRNRAP. The V gene end was trimmed by 5 bases and the J gene end by 0 bases; junction bases not matched to a gene: 4. The full variable domain, with the rest looked up from reference TRBV12-5 and TRBJ1-5, is DARVTQTPRHKVTEMGQEVTMRCQPILGHNTVFWYRQTMMQGLELLAYFRNRAPLDDSGMPKDRFSAEMPDATLATLKIQPSEPRDSAVYFCASGGDRYSNQPQHFGDGTRLSIL.

CDR3 bases: TGCAGCGGTTTCAACACCGGGGAGCTGTTTTTT. This encodes CSGFNTGELFF. The V gene is TRBV29-1, the J gene TRBJ2-2, with no clear D. CDR3 size: 11 residues. Trimming shortened V by 7 bases and J by 2 bases, and 5 bases separated the two germline ends. Germline assignment: CDR1 SQVTM and CDR2 ANQGSEA.

The CDR3 DNA reads TGTGCCAGCAGCTTGATACTAGCGGGGGTGGGCACAGATACGCAGTATTTT. It translates to CASSLILAGVGTDTQYF. The chain joins TRBV7-6 to TRBJ2-3; 11 bases are a match to TRBD2. The V gene end was trimmed by 3 bases and the J gene end by 1 base; junction bases not matched to a gene: 6. Germline V gene data show CDR1 as SGHVS and CDR2 as FNYEAQ. The CDR3 is 17 amino acids.